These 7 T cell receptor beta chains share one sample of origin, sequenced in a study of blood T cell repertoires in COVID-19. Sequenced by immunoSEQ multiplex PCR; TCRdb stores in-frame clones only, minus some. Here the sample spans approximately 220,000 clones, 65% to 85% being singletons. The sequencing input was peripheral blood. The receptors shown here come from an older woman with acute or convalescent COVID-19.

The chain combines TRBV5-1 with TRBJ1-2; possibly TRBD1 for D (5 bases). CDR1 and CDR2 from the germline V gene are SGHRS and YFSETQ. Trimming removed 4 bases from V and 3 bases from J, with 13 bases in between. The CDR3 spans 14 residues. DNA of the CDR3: TGCGCCAGCAGCGCAACCGACAGCCACTATGGCTACACCTTC. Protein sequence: CASSATDSHYGYTF.

CDR3: CASSRTGGLPYNEQFF. In DNA form, the CDR3 reads TGTGCCAGCAGCCGGACAGGGGGGTTACCCTACAATGAGCAGTTCTTC. This chain connects TRBV9 to TRBJ2-1, with 10 bases lining up with TRBD1. J gave up 2 bases and V 4 bases, and 6 bases lay outside the gene matches. The germline gives CDR1 SGDLS, CDR2 YYNGEE. The CDR3 runs 16 residues. The full variable domain, its missing parts supplied by reference TRBV9 and TRBJ2-1, is DSGVTQTPKHLITATGQRVTLRCSPRSGDLSVYWYQQSLDQGLQFLIQYYNGEERAKGNILERFSAQQFPDLHSELNLSSLELGDSALYFCASSRTGGLPYNEQFFGPGTRLTVL.

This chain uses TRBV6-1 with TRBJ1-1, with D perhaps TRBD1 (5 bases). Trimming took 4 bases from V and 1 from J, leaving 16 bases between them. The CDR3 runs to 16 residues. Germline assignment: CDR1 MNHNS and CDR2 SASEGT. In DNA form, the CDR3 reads TGTGCCAGCAGTGGACAGTTTAAAAAGGGGAACACTGAAGCTTTCTTT. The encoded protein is CASSGQFKKGNTEAFF.

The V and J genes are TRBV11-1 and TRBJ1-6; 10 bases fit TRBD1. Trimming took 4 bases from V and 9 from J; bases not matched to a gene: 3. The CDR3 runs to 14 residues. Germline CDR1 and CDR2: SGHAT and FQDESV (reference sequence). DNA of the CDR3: TGTGCCAGCAGCTCAGACAGGGGGCGTTCACCCCTCCACTTT. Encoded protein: CASSSDRGRSPLHF.

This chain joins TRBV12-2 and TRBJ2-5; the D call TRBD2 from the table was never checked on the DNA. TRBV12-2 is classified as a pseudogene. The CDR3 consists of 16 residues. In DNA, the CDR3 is TGTGCAAGTCGCCTCACAGGGGGACTAGCGGAAGAGACCCAGTACTTC. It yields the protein CASRLTGGLAEETQYF.

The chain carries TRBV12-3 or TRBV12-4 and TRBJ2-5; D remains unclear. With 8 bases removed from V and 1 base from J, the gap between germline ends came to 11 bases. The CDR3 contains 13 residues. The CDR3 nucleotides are TGTGCCAGCGCACTGCGAGGCCAAGAGACCCAGTACTTC. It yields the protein CASALRGQETQYF.

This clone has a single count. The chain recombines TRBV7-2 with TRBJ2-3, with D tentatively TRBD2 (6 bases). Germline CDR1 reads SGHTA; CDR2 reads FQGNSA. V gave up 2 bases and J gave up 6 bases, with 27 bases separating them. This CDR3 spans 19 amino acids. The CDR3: CASSLKRSAGPGVGDTQYF. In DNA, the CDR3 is TGTGCCAGCAGCTTAAAGAGATCGGCGGGCCCGGGGGTGGGTGATACGCAGTATTTT.